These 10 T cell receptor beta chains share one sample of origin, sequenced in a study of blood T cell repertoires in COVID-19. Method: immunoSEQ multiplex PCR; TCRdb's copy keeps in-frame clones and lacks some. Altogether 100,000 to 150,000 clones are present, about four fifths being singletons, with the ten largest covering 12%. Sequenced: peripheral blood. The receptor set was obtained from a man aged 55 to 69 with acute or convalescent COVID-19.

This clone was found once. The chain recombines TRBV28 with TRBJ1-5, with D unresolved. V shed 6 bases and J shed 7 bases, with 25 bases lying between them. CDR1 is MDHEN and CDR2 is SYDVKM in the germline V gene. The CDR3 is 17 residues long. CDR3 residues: CASRTYAGFIGIQPQHF. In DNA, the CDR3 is TGTGCCAGCAGAACTTACGCGGGGTTCATAGGAATACAGCCCCAGCATTTT.

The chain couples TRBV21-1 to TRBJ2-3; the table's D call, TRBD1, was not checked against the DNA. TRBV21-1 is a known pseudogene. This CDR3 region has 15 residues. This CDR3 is CASSKARFSTDTQYF. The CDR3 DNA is TGTGCCAGCAGCAAAGCCAGATTTAGCACAGATACGCAGTATTTT.

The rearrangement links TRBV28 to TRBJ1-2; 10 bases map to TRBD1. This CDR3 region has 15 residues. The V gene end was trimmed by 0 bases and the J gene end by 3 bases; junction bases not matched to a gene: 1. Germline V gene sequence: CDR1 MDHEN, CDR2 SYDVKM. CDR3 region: CASSLWGTGDYGYTF. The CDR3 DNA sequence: TGTGCCAGCAGTTTATGGGGGACAGGGGACTATGGCTACACCTTC.

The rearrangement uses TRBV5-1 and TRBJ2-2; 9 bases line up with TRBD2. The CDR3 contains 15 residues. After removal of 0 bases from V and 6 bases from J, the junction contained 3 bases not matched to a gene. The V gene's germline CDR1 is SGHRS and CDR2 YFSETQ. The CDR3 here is CASSLEIAGAGELFF. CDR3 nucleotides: TGCGCCAGCAGCTTGGAGATAGCGGGGGCCGGGGAGCTGTTTTTT.

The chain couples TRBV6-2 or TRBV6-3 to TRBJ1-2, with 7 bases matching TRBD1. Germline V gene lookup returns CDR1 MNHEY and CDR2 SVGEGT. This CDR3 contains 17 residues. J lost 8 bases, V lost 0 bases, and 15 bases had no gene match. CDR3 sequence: CASSYSGNRGRSSGYTF. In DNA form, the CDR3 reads TGTGCCAGCAGTTACTCCGGGAACAGGGGCCGCTCGTCGGGCTACACCTTC.

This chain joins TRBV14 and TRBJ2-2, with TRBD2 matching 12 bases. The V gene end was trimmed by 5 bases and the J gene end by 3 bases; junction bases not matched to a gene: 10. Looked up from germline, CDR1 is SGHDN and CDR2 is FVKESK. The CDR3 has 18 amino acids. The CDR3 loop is CASSSRLAGDRYTGELFF. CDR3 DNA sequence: TGTGCCAGCAGCTCCCGACTAGCGGGAGATCGGTACACCGGGGAGCTGTTTTTT.

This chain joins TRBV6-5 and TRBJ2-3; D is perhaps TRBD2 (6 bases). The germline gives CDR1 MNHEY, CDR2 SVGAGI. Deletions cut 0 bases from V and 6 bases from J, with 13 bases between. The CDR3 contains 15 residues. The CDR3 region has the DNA TGTGCCAGCAGTTACTCGGCCGGGGGATGGGATACGCAGTATTTT. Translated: CASSYSAGGWDTQYF.

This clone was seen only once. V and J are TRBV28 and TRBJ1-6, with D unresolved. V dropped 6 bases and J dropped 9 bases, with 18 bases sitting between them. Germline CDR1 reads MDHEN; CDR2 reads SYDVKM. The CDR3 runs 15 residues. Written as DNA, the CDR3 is TGTGCCAGCAGGACGACTCTGGGTGGTGCTTCACCCCTCCACTTT. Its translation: CASRTTLGGASPLHF.

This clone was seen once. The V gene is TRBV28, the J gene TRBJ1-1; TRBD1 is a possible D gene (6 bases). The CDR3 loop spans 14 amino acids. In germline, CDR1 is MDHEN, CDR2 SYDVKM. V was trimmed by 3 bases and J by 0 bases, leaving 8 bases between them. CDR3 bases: TGTGCCAGCAGTTTGGGACAACTGAACACTGAAGCTTTCTTT. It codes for CASSLGQLNTEAFF.

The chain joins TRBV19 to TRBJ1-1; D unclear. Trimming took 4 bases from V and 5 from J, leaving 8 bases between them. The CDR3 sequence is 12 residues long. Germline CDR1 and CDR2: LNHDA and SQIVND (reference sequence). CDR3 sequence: CASSNGVTEAFF. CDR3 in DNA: TGTGCCAGTAGTAACGGGGTTACTGAAGCTTTCTTT.